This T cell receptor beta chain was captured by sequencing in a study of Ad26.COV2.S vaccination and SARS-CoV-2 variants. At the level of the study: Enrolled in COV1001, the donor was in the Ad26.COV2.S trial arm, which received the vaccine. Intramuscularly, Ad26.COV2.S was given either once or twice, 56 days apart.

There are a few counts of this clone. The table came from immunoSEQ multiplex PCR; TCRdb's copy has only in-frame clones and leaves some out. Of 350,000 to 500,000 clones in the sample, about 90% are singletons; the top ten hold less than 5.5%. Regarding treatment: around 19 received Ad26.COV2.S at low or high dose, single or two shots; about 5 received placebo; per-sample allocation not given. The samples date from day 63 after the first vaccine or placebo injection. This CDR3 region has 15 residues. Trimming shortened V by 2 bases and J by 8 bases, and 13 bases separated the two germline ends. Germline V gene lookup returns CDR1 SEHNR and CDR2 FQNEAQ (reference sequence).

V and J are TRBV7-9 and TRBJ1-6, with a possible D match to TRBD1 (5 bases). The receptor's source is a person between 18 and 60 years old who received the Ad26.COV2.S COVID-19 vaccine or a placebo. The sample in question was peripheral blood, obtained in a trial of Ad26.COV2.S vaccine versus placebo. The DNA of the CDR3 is TGTGCCAGCAGCTTATTCTCAGGGTCAGATTCACCCCTCCACTTT. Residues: CASSLFSGSDSPLHF.